This TCR beta chain was obtained from a study of T cell repertoires in cytomegalovirus infection. Background on the study: It can be stated that public TCR beta signatures indicated CMV infection as well as a matching HLA type.

TCRdb analysed the reads with MiXCR anew, one entry per CDR3 protein. The table records 450,000 to 550,000 distinct CDR3 sequences, 16% of them present only once. Trimming removed 11 bases from V and 2 bases from J, with 16 bases in between. The CDR3 is 14 residues long. As regards this clonotype: Its matching antigen is unknown. A read error is possible here, since a much larger clone lies one base away.

Study results and caveats: Public TCR beta family frequency separated CMV-and-HLA carriers, including in an independent cohort. Within the response measured ex vivo, HLA-C-restricted CMV-specific TCR beta clonotypes were dominant.

The chain uses TRBV12-3 or TRBV12-4 and TRBJ2-1; TRBD2 might be the D (5 bases). The clonotype was recovered from a human donor in good health (CMV status not recorded). Some clones in this sample may be carry-over from other donors' samples. Sequenced: CD8+ T cells from PBMCs. CDR3: CAGQRVLAYNEQFF. CDR3 nucleotides: TGTGCCGGCCAGAGGGTGCTAGCCTACAATGAGCAGTTCTTC.